These 19 T cell receptor beta chains came from one sample sequenced in a study of post-analysis software for immune sequencing data. The study, taken as a whole, reports: The study found TRBV5-6, TRBV5-1 and TRBV20-1 among 5 or 6 TRBV segments more frequent in patients than controls.

These TCRs' antigens remain unknown. Unique-molecular-identifier-tagged TCR beta cDNA libraries were used. TCRdb called the PCR reads again in MiXCR, with one record for every CDR3 protein. The sample includes a few hundred thousand distinct CDR3 sequences, less than 35% of them seen just once. Source material: blood. The receptors were gathered from a girl aged 5-17 years with multiple sclerosis.

The chain links TRBV4-1 to TRBJ2-5, with D perhaps being TRBD1 or TRBD2 (6 bases each). The ends were cut back, 1 base at V and 5 bases at J, with 14 bases in the middle. Germline V gives CDR1 MGHRA, CDR2 YSYEKL. The CDR3 runs 15 residues. The CDR3 sequence is CASSQVGGMGETQYF. The CDR3 nucleotides are TGCGCCAGCAGCCAAGTAGGGGGGATGGGGGAGACCCAGTACTTC.

The gene calls are TRBV4-1 and TRBJ2-3; D unclear. V dropped 3 bases and J dropped 1 base, with 8 bases sitting between them. Germline values: CDR1 MGHRA, CDR2 YSYEKL. CDR3 length: 14 amino acids. In nucleotides, the CDR3 is TGCGCCAGCAGCCACGGCCCAGGCACAGATACGCAGTATTTT. This sequence encodes CASSHGPGTDTQYF.

J is TRBJ1-1 and V is TRBV2; D not certain. The CDR3 extends over 15 amino acids. Trimming took 4 bases from V and 0 from J, leaving 12 bases between them. Germline loops: CDR1 SNHLY, CDR2 FYNNEI. CDR3 region: CASSASRSMNTEAFF. The DNA for the CDR3 is TGTGCCAGCAGTGCGTCGAGATCCATGAACACTGAAGCTTTCTTT. The full variable domain, with the rest looked up from reference TRBV2 and TRBJ1-1, is EPEVTQTPSHQVTQMGQEVILRCVPISNHLYFYWYRQILGQKVEFLVSFYNNEISEKSEIFDDQFSVERPDGSNFTLKIRSTKLEDSAMYFCASSASRSMNTEAFFGQGTRLTVV.

The V gene is TRBV7-9, the J gene TRBJ2-7; TRBD2 aligns across 11 bases. The CDR3 totals 18 residues. V gave up 4 bases and J gave up 5 bases; unmatched junction bases: 16. Germline-derived CDR1 and CDR2 are SEHNR and FQNEAQ (reference sequence). In nucleotides, the CDR3 is TGTGCCAGCAGCTCCCGCGAGAGGGTAGCGGGGGGGCCCAACGAGCAGTACTTC. It is translated as CASSSRERVAGGPNEQYF. The variable domain in full, with the rest retrieved from reference TRBV7-9 and TRBJ2-7, is DTGVSQNPRHKITKRGQNVTFRCDPISEHNRLYWYRQTLGQGPEFLTYFQNEAQLEKSRLLSDRFSAERPKGSFSTLEIQRTEQGDSAMYLCASSSRERVAGGPNEQYFGPGTRLTVT.

This clonotype has more than one count but fewer than ten. The rearrangement links TRBV18 to TRBJ2-5, with 8 bases fitting TRBD2. The CDR3 has 14 residues. Trimming removed 3 bases from V and 4 bases from J; junction bases left unmatched: 4. Per the germline V gene, CDR1 is KGHSH and CDR2 is LQKENI. The CDR3 DNA sequence: TGTGCCAGCTCACCCGGGACTAGTCGAGAGACCCAGTACTTC. Amino acid sequence: CASSPGTSRETQYF.

The rearrangement joins TRBV20-1 to TRBJ2-1, with a weak D call TRBD1 (6 bases). The CDR3 has 13 amino acids. Germline V gives CDR1 DFQATT, CDR2 SNEGSKA (reference sequence). Between the trimmed V and J ends, which lost 6 bases and 10 bases, there was a span of 19 bases. The CDR3 reads CSAGLPGQREQFF. CDR3 sequence (DNA): TGCAGTGCGGGTTTACCGGGACAAAGAGAGCAGTTCTTC.

The DNA for the CDR3 is TGTGCCAGCAGCCCCCGGAGGGACCTTCTCCACGAGCAGTACTTC. This codes for CASSPRRDLLHEQYF. J is TRBJ2-7 and V is TRBV21-1; the table gives TRBD2 as D, unverified against the DNA. TRBV21-1 is a documented pseudogene. The CDR3 loop spans 15 amino acids.

CDR3 sequence: CASSPGAGSEGYTF. For the CDR3, the DNA is TGCGCCAGCAGCCCCGGGGCAGGGTCGGAGGGCTACACCTTC. This rearrangement joins TRBV5-1 to TRBJ1-2, with D maybe TRBD1 (5 bases). Per the germline V gene, CDR1 is SGHRS and CDR2 is YFSETQ. The CDR3 has 14 residues. With 4 bases removed from V and 8 bases from J, the gap between germline ends came to 18 bases.

This clonotype was found a few times. The J gene is TRBJ2-7, the V gene TRBV5-1; D remains ambiguous. CDR3 length equals 13 residues. CDR1 and CDR2 (germline): SGHRS, YFSETQ. V dropped 2 bases and J dropped 7 bases, with 13 bases sitting between them. The CDR3 protein is CASSFGPPMEQYF. In DNA, the CDR3 is TGCGCCAGCAGCTTTGGACCCCCAATGGAGCAGTACTTC.

For the CDR3, the DNA is TGTGCCAGCAGCGAGGCGTTGTCCATCACTTACGAGCAGTACTTC. It yields the protein CASSEALSITYEQYF. This chain connects TRBV7-9 to TRBJ2-7; no clear D. The CDR3 totals 15 residues. Germline-derived CDR1 and CDR2 are SEHNR and FQNEAQ (reference sequence). V was pared by 5 bases and J by 4 bases, with 18 bases between.

Many counts were recorded for this clonotype. The chain couples TRBV18 to TRBJ2-1; D remains unclear. CDR1 is KGHSH, CDR2 LQKENI, per germline. The CDR3 runs 13 residues. Deletions cut 6 bases from V and 6 bases from J, with 12 bases between. CDR3 sequence reads: CASSQDSSNEQFF. CDR3 sequence (DNA): TGTGCCAGCTCCCAAGATTCTAGCAATGAGCAGTTCTTC.

This clonotype was picked up a small number of times. The rearrangement links TRBV11-2 to TRBJ2-1, with 9 bases lining up with TRBD2. The V gene's germline CDR1 is SGHAT and CDR2 FQNNGV. CDR3 length equals 15 residues. V dropped 4 bases and J dropped 4; count of bases not matched to a gene: 5. The CDR3 spells CASSWGGGAYNEQFF. The CDR3 region has the DNA TGTGCCAGCAGCTGGGGCGGGGGGGCGTACAATGAGCAGTTCTTC.

This clonotype showed up just a few times. This chain uses TRBV5-1 with TRBJ1-4, with D possibly being TRBD1 (6 bases). The V gene lost 4 bases and the J gene lost 8 bases, with 18 bases spanning the gap. Germline lookup yields CDR1 SGHRS and CDR2 YFSETQ. CDR3 length: 15 amino acids. Here the CDR3 DNA reads TGCGCCAGCAGCAGCTTCGGTCCAGGGGACGAAAAACTGTTTTTT. This gives the protein CASSSFGPGDEKLFF.

Only a few counts were recorded for this clonotype. This sequence joins TRBV15 and TRBJ1-1; a possible D gene is TRBD1 (6 bases). The CDR3 contains 13 residues. Germline V lookup: CDR1 LNHNV, CDR2 YYDKDF (reference sequence). Trimming cost V 6 bases and J 4 bases, with 12 bases left between them. CDR3 residues: CATRQTGLTEAFF. The CDR3 DNA is TGTGCCACCAGACAGACAGGACTCACTGAAGCTTTCTTT.

The chain is built from TRBV27 and TRBJ2-5; possible D gene TRBD2, 6 bases. The J call is in doubt because the DNA end fits TRBJ2-7 better. Germline lookup yields CDR1 MNHEY and CDR2 SMNVEV (reference sequence). The CDR3 spans 15 residues. The CDR3 sequence: CASSFGTGVNYEQYF. The DNA of the CDR3 is TGTGCCAGCAGTTTCGGGACTGGAGTAAACTACGAGCAGTACTTC.

Note on this clonotype: Its ends do not fully match the called genes, so a read error is possible. The chain links TRBV7-3 to TRBJ2-5, with a weak D call TRBD2 (7 bases). The last part of the DNA fits TRBJ2-7 better; the J call may be wrong. The CDR3 length is 14 residues. The V gene's germline CDR1 is SGHTA and CDR2 FQGTGA. The CDR3 loop is CASSLTGRDHEQYF. The CDR3 DNA follows: TGTGCCAGCAGCCTAACAGGGAGGGACCACGAGCAGTACTTC.

In this sample, this clonotype turned up a few times. The rearrangement links TRBV4-3 to TRBJ2-1; D is unresolved. V gave up 0 bases and J gave up 9 bases, with 15 bases separating them. The CDR3 extends over 15 amino acids. CDR1 and CDR2 from the germline V gene are LGHNA and YSLEER. The CDR3 reads CASSQDFRNGGEQFF. For the CDR3, the DNA is TGCGCCAGCAGCCAAGATTTCAGAAACGGCGGTGAGCAGTTCTTC.

As to this clonotype: Mismatch with germline at one junction end may stem from a read error. As DNA, the CDR3 is TGTGCCAGCAGTTATTCCTACGAGCAGTGCTTC. The encoded protein is CASSYSYEQCF. V usage is TRBV6-2 or TRBV6-3 and J usage is TRBJ2-7; D not certain. Germline CDR1 and CDR2: MNHEY and SVGEGT. The CDR3 consists of 11 residues.

This clonotype was seen a handful of times. The chain couples TRBV20-1 to TRBJ2-5, with D possibly TRBD2 on 6 matching bases. The end of the DNA fits TRBJ2-7 better, so the J call may be wrong. The CDR3 totals 12 residues. Germline V gene sequence: CDR1 DFQATT, CDR2 SNEGSKA (reference sequence). Here the CDR3 reads CSARDREYEQYF. The DNA of the CDR3 is TGCAGTGCTAGAGATCGGGAGTACGAGCAGTACTTC.